This entry lists 5 T cell receptor delta chains sequenced from one sample in a study of γδ T cells in repeated Plasmodium falciparum infection. Bulk repertoires came from Vgamma9/Vdelta2+ or Vdelta2-negative gammadelta T cells flow-sorted from PBMC. TCRdb re-identified clones in the multiplex PCR reads via CATT. The table lists 85,000 to 95,000 delta-chain clones, over 1.3% of them singletons. Sequenced input: gamma-delta T cells from blood. The receptors here all came from a pool of human donors (malaria-infected and uninfected, not separated).

This clone occurred many times. TCRdb lists the protein of a much larger clone for this DNA, which differs at residue 4, so this is likely a read error; the protein given here is translated from the DNA itself. This chain links TRDV2 with TRDJ3, with 8 bases fitting TRDD3. TCRdb gives no J gene; it was assigned here by matching the DNA to germline. This CDR3 contains 22 residues. In germline, CDR1 is GEAIGNYY, CDR2 EKD. Written as DNA, the CDR3 is TGTGCCTGTGGCACCGTGTCCCTGGGGGAGACAAACGGGGTCTGGGACACCCGACAGATGTTTTTC. It translates to CACGTVSLGETNGVWDTRQMFF.

This clone was seen only a few times. With only one base between it and a far larger clone, this is likely a read error. Other DNA sequences within the sample encode an identical CDR3. J is TRDJ1 and V is TRDV2; a possible D gene is TRDD3 (6 bases). The CDR3 loop spans 18 amino acids. Deletions cut 4 bases from V and 0 bases from J, with 23 bases between. Germline CDR1 is GEAIGNYY and CDR2 is EKD. The CDR3 DNA reads as TGTGCCTGTGATACCGTAAGTCAAGGGGGAAAGTACACCGATAAACTCATCTTT. Residues: CACDTVSQGGKYTDKLIF.

A word on this clone: The protein that TCRdb holds for this DNA derives from a much larger clone and differs from the translated DNA at residue 3, which likely indicates a read error; the protein shown here is translated from the DNA. The genes are TRDV3 and TRDJ1, with TRDD3 matching over 8 bases. The CDR3 is 20 amino acids. Per the germline V gene, CDR1 is TVYSNPD and CDR2 is GDNSRS (reference sequence). After removal of 5 bases from V and 7 bases from J, the junction contained 33 bases not matched to a gene. CDR3 residues: CALTKPLRRYGTGIQGKLIF. For the CDR3, the DNA is TGTGCCCTTACTAAACCGCTACGGCGTTACGGCACGGGGATACAGGGTAAACTCATCTTT.

To note about this clone: The TCRdb protein, from a much larger clone, departs from this DNA's translation at residue 4, likely by read error; the protein shown derives from the DNA. CDR3 sequence: CACGTALGDTRLTPSWDTRQMFF. The CDR3 bases are TGTGCCTGTGGCACCGCGCTGGGGGATACGCGACTTACCCCCTCCTGGGACACCCGACAGATGTTTTTC. The chain joins TRDV2 to TRDJ3; 12 bases are a match to TRDD3. No J gene was available from TCRdb, and it was assigned here by a germline match of the DNA. This CDR3 has 23 residues. CDR1 is GEAIGNYY, CDR2 EKD, per germline.

This clone was seen only a few times. The TCRdb protein comes from a much larger clone and disagrees with this DNA's translation at residue 16, likely due to a read error; the protein given here is derived from the DNA. V gene TRDV2 combines with J gene TRDJ1; tentative D call: TRDD3 (10 bases). No J segment appears in TCRdb, so it was assigned here by matching the sequence to germline. This CDR3 contains 22 residues. Per germline, CDR1 GEAIGNYY and CDR2 EKD. Trimming removed 5 bases from V and 0 bases from J, with 36 bases in between. In DNA, the CDR3 is TGTGCCTGTGGGGGGACCCTTCCTACGACTGTACTGGGGGATCGGCACACCGATAAACTCATCTTT. It translates to CACGGTLPTTVLGDRHTDKLIF.